The 6 T cell receptor beta chains listed next were all sequenced from one sample in a study of T cell responses to AZD1222 COVID-19 vaccine. Only in-frame clones appear in the TCRdb table, and some are missing; sequencing was by immunoSEQ multiplex PCR. This sample has around 120,000 clones, with around nine tenths found just once. Here the sequenced sample was peripheral blood, taken 28 days after the second AZD1222 dose. These receptors were obtained from an adult who received the AZD1222 COVID-19 vaccine.

V gene TRBV5-6 combines with J gene TRBJ2-1, with D unresolved. V was pared by 3 bases and J by 2 bases, with 9 bases between. The germline V gene encodes CDR1 SGHDT and CDR2 YYEEEE. The CDR3 spans 14 residues. CDR3 nucleotides: TGTGCCAGCAGCTCAGTAGGAGCCTACAATGAGCAGTTCTTC. Amino acid sequence: CASSSVGAYNEQFF.

This chain connects TRBV4-1 to TRBJ1-5, with 11 bases identical to TRBD1. The V gene end was trimmed by 6 bases and the J gene end by 6 bases; junction bases not matched to a gene: 7. The CDR3 runs to 15 residues. The V gene's germline CDR1 is MGHRA and CDR2 YSYEKL. The DNA of the CDR3 is TGCGCCAGCAGTCCAAGGGACAGGGGGTTTCAGCCCCAGCATTTT. It codes for CASSPRDRGFQPQHF.

The chain recombines TRBV7-8 with TRBJ1-1; possible D gene TRBD1, 5 bases. Trimming removed 1 base from V and 6 bases from J, with 6 bases in between. The germline V gene has CDR1 SGHVS and CDR2 FQNEAQ. The CDR3 has 12 residues. CDR3 in DNA: TGTGCCAGCAGCTTAGTGGGGGCTGAAGCTTTCTTT. This encodes CASSLVGAEAFF.

The rearrangement uses TRBV9 and TRBJ2-7; TRBD2 matches 8 bases. This CDR3 spans 16 amino acids. V was pared by 0 bases and J by 6 bases, with 11 bases of the junction left unmatched. Per germline, CDR1 SGDLS and CDR2 YYNGEE. CDR3 in DNA: TGTGCCAGCAGCGTAGGGGCAGGAAGCCTAGCGGGCGAGCAGTACTTC. Its translation: CASSVGAGSLAGEQYF.

A few counts support this clone. This chain joins TRBV7-9 and TRBJ2-2; tentatively, D is TRBD2 (6 bases). This CDR3 contains 15 residues. Trimming shortened V by 2 bases and J by 4 bases, and 11 bases separated the two germline ends. CDR1 is SEHNR, CDR2 FQNEAQ, per germline (reference sequence). CDR3 in amino acids: CASSLRDWSTGELFF. Written as DNA, the CDR3 is TGTGCCAGCAGCTTACGGGACTGGAGCACCGGGGAGCTGTTTTTT.

The rearrangement uses TRBV4-2 and TRBJ2-3; 10 positions agree with TRBD2. This CDR3 contains 16 residues. V lost 8 bases, J lost 6 bases, and 14 bases stayed unmatched. Per germline, CDR1 LGHNA and CDR2 YNFKEQ. In nucleotides, the CDR3 is TGTGCCAGCTCCACGTTGGAGCGGGAGGGCCCCGATACGCAGTATTTT. This translates into CASSTLEREGPDTQYF.